These 8 T cell receptor beta chains were all obtained from the same sample, sequenced in a study of T cell repertoires in cytomegalovirus infection. Using its own MiXCR run on the reads, TCRdb lists one record per CDR3 protein. Among about a million distinct CDR3 sequences listed, about 33% were seen once. What these receptors recognize is not known. Sequences were derived from cultured CD8+ T cells from PBMCs, sampled from culture after CMV antigen stimulation. These receptors were obtained from a human donor in good health (CMV status not recorded). Some clones in this sample may be carry-over from other donors' samples.

This clonotype has ten or more counts. The chain carries TRBV7-9 and TRBJ2-1, with 10 bases identical to TRBD2. The CDR3 sequence is 17 residues long. CDR1 is SEHNR, CDR2 FQNEAQ, per germline (reference sequence). Trimming took 2 bases from V and 0 from J; bases not matched to a gene: 4. The CDR3, as DNA: TGTGCCAGCAGCTTATCTACTAGCGGGGCCTCCTACAATGAGCAGTTCTTC. This codes for CASSLSTSGASYNEQFF. The variable domain in full, completed from reference TRBV7-9 and TRBJ2-1, reads DTGVSQNPRHKITKRGQNVTFRCDPISEHNRLYWYRQTLGQGPEFLTYFQNEAQLEKSRLLSDRFSAERPKGSFSTLEIQRTEQGDSAMYLCASSLSTSGASYNEQFFGPGTRLTVL.

The V and J genes are TRBV4-3 and TRBJ1-1; maybe TRBD1 (5 bases). With 0 bases removed from V and 4 bases from J, the gap between germline ends came to 15 bases. The CDR3 runs 16 residues. CDR1 and CDR2 (germline): LGHNA, YSLEER. The CDR3 protein is CASSQDAFGGGTEAFF. CDR3 DNA sequence: TGCGCCAGCAGCCAAGATGCATTTGGGGGAGGCACTGAAGCTTTCTTT.

This clonotype was observed a handful of times. The chain combines TRBV6-1 with TRBJ1-4; no clear D. V lost 9 bases to trimming and J lost 6 bases, with 5 bases between them. This CDR3 contains 10 residues. The germline V gene has CDR1 MNHNS and CDR2 SASEGT. CDR3 residues: CASSYEKLFF. CDR3 coding DNA: TGTGCCAGTTCGTATGAAAAACTGTTTTTT.

The chain combines TRBV28 with TRBJ1-5; D is undetermined. The V gene lost 3 bases and the J gene lost 1 base, with 13 bases spanning the gap. The CDR3 length is 16 residues. Germline V gene lookup returns CDR1 MDHEN and CDR2 SYDVKM. CDR3 nucleotide sequence: TGTGCCAGCAGTTTCCTGGCGGGTACGAGCAATCAGCCCCAGCATTTT. It codes for CASSFLAGTSNQPQHF.

There are many counts of this clonotype. The CDR3 nucleotides read TGTGCTAGTGGTTTGGTCTACCAGGGACAGGGGTTTTTCCAGCCCCAGCATTTT. Its protein product is CASGLVYQGQGFFQPQHF. The rearrangement links TRBV12-5 to TRBJ1-5, with 10 bases identical to TRBD1. V dropped 0 bases and J dropped 7; count of bases not matched to a gene: 12. This CDR3 has 18 amino acids. Germline loops: CDR1 LGHNT, CDR2 FRNRAP.

A single count supports this clonotype. Sequence at one end of the junction differs from germline and may be a read error. V is TRBV5-1 and J is TRBJ1-1; 9 bases fit TRBD1. This CDR3 comprises 15 residues. Germline CDR1 and CDR2: SGHRS and YFSETQ. Here the CDR3 DNA reads TGCACCAGCAGCAACGGACAGGGGACGAACACTGAAGCTTTCTTT. Its protein product is CTSSNGQGTNTEAFF.

This clonotype has only a few counts. This rearrangement joins TRBV27 to TRBJ1-2; D is perhaps TRBD1 (5 bases). This CDR3 is built from 14 residues. The germline gives CDR1 MNHEY, CDR2 SMNVEV (reference sequence). Trimming pared 5 bases from V and 1 base from J, leaving 11 bases between. CDR3 coding DNA: TGTGCCAGCAGTCCCACGACAGTTAACTATGGCTACACCTTC. Translating it yields CASSPTTVNYGYTF.

This chain connects TRBV2 to TRBJ2-6; D not resolved. Trimming stripped 2 bases from V and 3 bases from J, with 11 bases between. Germline assignment: CDR1 SNHLY and CDR2 FYNNEI. The CDR3 length is 16 residues. This chain's CDR3 is CASSELIGFGANVLTF. The CDR3 bases are TGTGCCAGCAGTGAACTGATCGGTTTTGGGGCCAACGTCCTGACTTTC. Full variable domain (remainder filled in from reference TRBV2 and TRBJ2-6): EPEVTQTPSHQVTQMGQEVILRCVPISNHLYFYWYRQILGQKVEFLVSFYNNEISEKSEIFDDQFSVERPDGSNFTLKIRSTKLEDSAMYFCASSELIGFGANVLTFGAGSRLTVL.